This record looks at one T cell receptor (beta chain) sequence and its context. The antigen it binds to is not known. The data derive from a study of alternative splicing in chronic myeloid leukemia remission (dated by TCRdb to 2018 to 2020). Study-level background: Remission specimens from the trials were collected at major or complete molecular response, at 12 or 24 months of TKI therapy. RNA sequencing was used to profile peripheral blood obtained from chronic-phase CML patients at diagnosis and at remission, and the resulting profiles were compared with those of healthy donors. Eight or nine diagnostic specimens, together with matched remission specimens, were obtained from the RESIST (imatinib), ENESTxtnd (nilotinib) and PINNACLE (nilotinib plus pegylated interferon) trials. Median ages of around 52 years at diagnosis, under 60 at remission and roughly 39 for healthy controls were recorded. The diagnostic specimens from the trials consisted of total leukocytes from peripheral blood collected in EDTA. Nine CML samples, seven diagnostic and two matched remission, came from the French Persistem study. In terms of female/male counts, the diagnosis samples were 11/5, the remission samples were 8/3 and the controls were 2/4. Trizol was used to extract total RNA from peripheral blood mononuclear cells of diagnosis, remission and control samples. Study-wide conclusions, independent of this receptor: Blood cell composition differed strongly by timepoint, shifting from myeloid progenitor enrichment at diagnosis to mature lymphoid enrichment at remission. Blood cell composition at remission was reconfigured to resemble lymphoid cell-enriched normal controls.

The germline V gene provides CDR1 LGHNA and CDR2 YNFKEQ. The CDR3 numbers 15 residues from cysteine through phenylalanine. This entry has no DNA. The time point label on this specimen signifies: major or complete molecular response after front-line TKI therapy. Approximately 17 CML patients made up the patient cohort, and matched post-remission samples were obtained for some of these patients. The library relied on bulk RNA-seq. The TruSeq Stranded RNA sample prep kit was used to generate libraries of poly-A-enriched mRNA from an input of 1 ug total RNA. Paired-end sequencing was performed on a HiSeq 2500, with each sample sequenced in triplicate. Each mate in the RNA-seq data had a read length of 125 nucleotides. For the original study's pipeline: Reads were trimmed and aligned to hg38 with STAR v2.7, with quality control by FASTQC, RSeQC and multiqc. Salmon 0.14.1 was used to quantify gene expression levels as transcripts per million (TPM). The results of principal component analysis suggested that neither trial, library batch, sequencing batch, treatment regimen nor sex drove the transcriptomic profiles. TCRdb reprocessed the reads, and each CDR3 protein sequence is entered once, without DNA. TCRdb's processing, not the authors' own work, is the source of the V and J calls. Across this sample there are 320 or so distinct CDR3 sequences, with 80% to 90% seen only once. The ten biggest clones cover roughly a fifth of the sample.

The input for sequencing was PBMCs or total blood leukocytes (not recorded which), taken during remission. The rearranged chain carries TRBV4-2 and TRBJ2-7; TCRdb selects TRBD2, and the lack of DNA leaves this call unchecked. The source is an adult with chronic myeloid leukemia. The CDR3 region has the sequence CASSQDQAGGYEQYF.